Below, 25 T cell receptor beta chains from the same sample are listed, as sequenced in a study of blood T cells in healthy people across ages. The use of a sample-barcoded 5' primer and a J-beta primer mix characterized a second PCR of roughly 6 to 11 cycles. TCRdb reanalysed the 5' RACE reads using MiXCR and keeps one entry per CDR3 protein. Of some 930,000 distinct CDR3 sequences in the sample, 25% to 30% were seen once. This same sample was also part of a study on T cells of mothers and their children.

The sample taken for sequencing was blood. The receptors stem from a woman between 40 and 50 years old in good health.

The chain has TRBV7-3 and TRBJ2-1, with TRBD2 matching over 8 bases. Germline lookup yields CDR1 SGHTA and CDR2 FQGTGA. The V segment lost 5 bases and the J segment 7 bases; nucleotides outside the gene matches: 10. The CDR3 is made up of 15 amino acids. The CDR3 here is CASSPSGGGGNEQFF. In DNA form, the CDR3 reads TGTGCCAGCAGCCCGAGCGGGGGCGGGGGTAATGAGCAGTTCTTC.

This clonotype appeared a few times. This sequence joins TRBV5-1 and TRBJ2-5, with D possibly TRBD1 on 6 matching bases. Germline V gene lookup returns CDR1 SGHRS and CDR2 YFSETQ. V lost 3 bases and J 4 bases, leaving 10 bases between the germline ends. This CDR3 has 13 residues. The CDR3 loop is CASSWGQTETQYF. DNA for the CDR3: TGCGCCAGCAGCTGGGGACAAACAGAGACCCAGTACTTC.

For this clonotype: A read error may be the cause here, since a much bigger clone is one base away. The gene calls are TRBV7-2 and TRBJ1-3; D uncertain. The CDR3 is 15 amino acids. The germline V gene has CDR1 SGHTA and CDR2 FQGNSA. Between the trimmed V and J ends, which lost 5 bases and 0 bases, there was a span of 11 bases. The CDR3 here is CASSALLSSGNTIYF. The CDR3 region has the DNA TGTGCCAGCAGCGCCCTCTTAAGCTCTGGAAACACCATATATTTT.

This clonotype was counted many times. The J gene is TRBJ2-5, the V gene TRBV5-5, with D unclear. Trimming removed 0 bases at V and 5 bases at J, with 11 bases between. The CDR3 has 14 residues. CDR1 and CDR2 (germline): SGHKS, YYEKEE (reference sequence). Written as DNA, the CDR3 is TGTGCCAGCAGCTTGGCCGCCCTGCAGGAGACCCAGTACTTC. Its protein is CASSLAALQETQYF. Together with reference TRBV5-5 and TRBJ2-5, the CDR3 gives the full variable domain: DAGVTQSPTHLIKTRGQQVTLRCSPISGHKSVSWYQQVLGQGPQFIFQYYEKEERGRGNFPDRFSARQFPNYSSELNVNALLLGDSALYLCASSLAALQETQYFGPGTRLLVL.

Ten or more counts support this clonotype. The rearrangement links TRBV10-3 to TRBJ2-7; TRBD1 aligns across 7 bases. The CDR3 is made up of 14 amino acids. From germline, CDR1 is ENHRY and CDR2 SYGVKD. Trimming took 7 bases from V and 2 from J; bases not matched to a gene: 8. DNA of the CDR3: TGTGCCATCAAGGCAGGGGACAGAGCCTACGAGCAGTACTTC. It yields the protein CAIKAGDRAYEQYF.

This clonotype was seen a few times. The chain is built from TRBV27 and TRBJ2-1, with 8 positions matching TRBD1. After removal of 5 bases from V and 6 bases from J, the junction contained 12 bases not matched to a gene. This CDR3 region has 16 residues. CDR1 MNHEY and CDR2 SMNVEV come from the germline V gene (reference sequence). The CDR3 region is CASSDRRTGRGNEQFF. CDR3 coding DNA: TGTGCCAGCAGTGATAGAAGGACAGGGCGAGGCAATGAGCAGTTCTTC.

This clonotype showed up just a few times. J is TRBJ1-2 and V is TRBV7-9, with D possibly TRBD1 on 6 matching bases. Germline CDR1 and CDR2: SEHNR and FQNEAQ (reference sequence). V lost 2 bases and J lost 6, with 22 bases in between. CDR3 length: 17 residues. CDR3 nucleotides: TGTGCCAGCAGCTTACGAACCCGTGGGGGCTCCGAAGATGGCTACACCTTC. Encoded protein: CASSLRTRGGSEDGYTF.

This rearrangement joins TRBV5-4 to TRBJ1-2; TRBD1 is a possible D gene (5 bases). The CDR3 is 13 residues long. Germline V gives CDR1 SGHNT, CDR2 YYREEE (reference sequence). V was shortened by 6 bases and J by 7 bases, with 16 bases between the two germline ends. CDR3: CASTTEGLSGYTF. The CDR3 DNA reads as TGTGCCAGCACCACTGAGGGGTTGAGTGGCTACACCTTC.

This clonotype was seen once. A read error may explain this, as a much larger clone is one base away. The rearrangement links TRBV7-6 to TRBJ2-3; 12 bases map to TRBD2. Germline assignment: CDR1 SGHVS and CDR2 FNYEAQ. This CDR3 comprises 18 residues. CDR3 bases: TGTGCCAGCAGCTTAGTGGCGCTAGCGGGGGGGCCACCAGATGCGCAGTATTTT. The encoded protein is CASSLVALAGGPPDAQYF.

A few counts support this clonotype. Here the CDR3 reads CASSLDSTGEQYF. The CDR3 DNA is TGTGCCAGCAGCTTAGATAGTACGGGGGAGCAGTACTTC. This chain joins TRBV7-2 and TRBJ2-7; D is perhaps TRBD2 (5 bases). Germline CDR1 is SGHTA and CDR2 is FQGNSA. The CDR3 spans 13 residues. Between the trimmed V and J ends, which lost 1 base and 7 bases, there was a span of 11 bases.

There are a few counts of this clonotype. The chain carries TRBV5-1 and TRBJ2-3; possible D gene TRBD2, 5 bases. Germline values: CDR1 SGHRS, CDR2 YFSETQ. There are 19 residues in the CDR3. Trimming pared 1 base from V and 1 base from J, leaving 22 bases between. In nucleotides, the CDR3 is TGCGCCAGCAGCTTGATCCACGTGGATGGCGGGCCACGCACAGATACGCAGTATTTT. This gives the protein CASSLIHVDGGPRTDTQYF.

V is TRBV12-3 or TRBV12-4 and J is TRBJ2-3; perhaps TRBD2 as D (5 bases). The CDR3 contains 15 residues. Trimming took 6 bases from V and 4 from J, leaving 17 bases between them. CDR3 coding DNA: TGTGCCAGCAGGCCTAACGGGATAAGCGCAGATACGCAGTATTTT. The encoded protein is CASRPNGISADTQYF.

A few counts support this clonotype. A single base separates this from a much larger clone, so it may be a read error. The gene calls are TRBV20-1 and TRBJ1-1; tentatively, D is TRBD1 (5 bases). Between the trimmed V and J ends, which lost 3 bases and 2 bases, there was a span of 13 bases. This CDR3 is 14 amino acids long. Looked up from germline, CDR1 is DFQATT and CDR2 is SNEGSKA (reference sequence). For the CDR3, the DNA is TGCAGTGCTAGTTCCTCGGGGCGAAACACTGAAGCTTTCTTT. Translating it yields CSASSSGRNTEAFF.

In its sample, this clonotype was seen a few times. The V gene is TRBV4-3, the J gene TRBJ2-5, with TRBD2 matching 7 bases. V lost 0 bases and J lost 2; bases outside the gene matches: 6. Looked up from germline, CDR1 is LGHNA and CDR2 is YSLEER. The CDR3 extends over 16 amino acids. The CDR3 protein is CASSQDISGKQETQYF. The DNA of the CDR3 is TGCGCCAGCAGCCAAGATATAAGCGGGAAGCAAGAGACCCAGTACTTC.

In its sample, this clonotype was seen a few times. Here the CDR3 reads CASSKGGQYNEQYF. CDR3 DNA: TGTGCCAGCAGCAAAGGGGGACAGTACAATGAGCAGTACTTC. The chain has TRBV21-1 and TRBJ2-7; the table calls TRBD1, which could not be checked here. TRBV21-1 is given as a pseudogene. The CDR3 consists of 14 residues.

The V gene is TRBV4-3, the J gene TRBJ1-3; no clear D. The CDR3 contains 15 residues. The germline V gene has CDR1 LGHNA and CDR2 YSLEER. Trimming pared 0 bases from V and 4 bases from J, leaving 10 bases between. The CDR3 reads CASSQDSGWGNTIYF. Here the CDR3 DNA reads TGCGCCAGCAGCCAAGATTCCGGGTGGGGAAACACCATATATTTT.

This chain uses TRBV6-5 with TRBJ2-7; 7 nucleotides agree with TRBD2. Trimming removed 1 base from V and 2 bases from J; junction bases left unmatched: 2. Germline CDR1 and CDR2: MNHEY and SVGAGI. The CDR3 is made up of 14 amino acids. The CDR3 DNA reads as TGTGCCAGCAGTTACTTCGGGGGGACCTACGAGCAGTACTTC. Its protein product is CASSYFGGTYEQYF.

A few counts support this clonotype. The rearrangement joins TRBV7-3 to TRBJ2-1; 8 nucleotides agree with TRBD2. Per the germline V gene, CDR1 is SGHTA and CDR2 is FQGTGA. The CDR3 contains 15 residues. Trimming removed 2 bases from V and 6 bases from J; junction bases left unmatched: 6. In DNA, the CDR3 is TGTGCCAGCAGCTTATTGAGGACTAGCCTCAATGAGCAGTTCTTC. Translating it yields CASSLLRTSLNEQFF.

This clonotype was counted a single time. This chain links TRBV15 with TRBJ1-1; D not certain. The V end lost 3 bases, the J end lost 5 bases, and 7 bases lay between the germline ends. The germline V gene has CDR1 LNHNV and CDR2 YYDKDF (reference sequence). This CDR3 has 12 amino acids. As DNA, the CDR3 is TGTGCCACCAGCAGGGCCGCGACTGAAGCTTTCTTT. Translation: CATSRAATEAFF.

A few counts support this clonotype. The chain links TRBV5-1 to TRBJ1-6; 8 bases map to TRBD1. CDR3 length: 14 residues. Germline lookup yields CDR1 SGHRS and CDR2 YFSETQ. V lost 4 bases, J lost 13 bases, and 10 bases stayed unmatched. The CDR3 loop reads CASSPVGTGRPLHF. DNA for the CDR3: TGCGCCAGCAGCCCAGTAGGGACAGGAAGGCCCCTCCACTTT.

The chain joins TRBV20-1 to TRBJ2-1; D ambiguous. In germline, CDR1 is DFQATT, CDR2 SNEGSKA (reference sequence). This CDR3 contains 11 residues. V was pared by 0 bases and J by 13 bases, with 10 bases between. Here the CDR3 DNA reads TGCAGTGCTAGAGATGAGCCGACCCAGTTCTTC. Encoded protein: CSARDEPTQFF.

Regarding this clonotype: At one end the junction does not follow the germline gene, possibly because of a read error. The J gene is TRBJ1-4, the V gene TRBV14, with TRBD1 matching 9 bases. From germline, CDR1 is SGHDN and CDR2 FVKESK. The CDR3 has 15 amino acids. The CDR3 reads CASSPRTGGGEKPFF. The DNA for the CDR3 is TGTGCCAGCAGCCCCCGAACAGGGGGCGGTGAAAAACCGTTTTTT.

This clonotype was detected only a few times. The chain has TRBV6-1 and TRBJ2-5, with TRBD2 as a possible D gene (5 bases). The J call is in doubt because the DNA end fits TRBJ2-7 better. The CDR3 covers 15 residues. Per the germline V gene, CDR1 is MNHNS and CDR2 is SASEGT. This chain's CDR3 is CASRDAIGVGYEQYF. The DNA for the CDR3 is TGTGCCAGCAGAGACGCGATCGGGGTGGGATACGAGCAGTACTTC.

This chain joins TRBV7-8 and TRBJ2-3; TRBD1 matches at 7 bases. Germline V CDR1 and CDR2: SGHVS, FQNEAQ. The CDR3 runs to 17 residues. J gave up 0 bases and V 3 bases, and 9 bases lay outside the gene matches. The CDR3 coding sequence is TGTGCCAGCAGCTTCCCACTGACAGGGAATAGCACAGATACGCAGTATTTT. It specifies CASSFPLTGNSTDTQYF.

The J gene is TRBJ1-5, the V gene TRBV28, with 10 bases that match TRBD1. Per germline, CDR1 MDHEN and CDR2 SYDVKM. Losses at the gene ends were 5 bases for V and 2 bases for J; bases not matched to a gene: 9. The CDR3 contains 17 residues. The CDR3 spells CASSTVAGTGGNQPQHF. The CDR3 DNA sequence: TGTGCCAGCAGTACTGTAGCCGGGACAGGGGGCAATCAGCCCCAGCATTTT. Full variable domain (rest looked up from reference TRBV28 and TRBJ1-5): DVKVTQSSRYLVKRTGEKVFLECVQDMDHENMFWYRQDPGLGLRLIYFSYDVKMKEKGDIPEGYSVSREKKERFSLILESASTNQTSMYLCASSTVAGTGGNQPQHFGDGTRLSIL.